The clone carrying this T cell receptor (beta chain) was counted once. Measured with immunoSEQ multiplex PCR; TCRdb has only the in-frame clones, and not every one. The repertoire holds roughly 79,000 clones, with about nine tenths as singletons. The CDR3 sequence is 14 residues long. CDR1 and CDR2 (germline): SGDLS, YYNGEE. Trimming cost V 4 bases and J 2 bases; bases outside gene matches: 2. This record belongs to a study of T cell changes during pregnancy in multiple sclerosis. V gene TRBV9 combines with J gene TRBJ1-3; 8 bases map to TRBD1. The clonotype originates from a female donor with multiple sclerosis, enrolled in a pregnancy study. This specimen consisted of CD4+ T cells from peripheral blood mononuclear cells, obtained before pregnancy. The CDR3 coding sequence is TGTGCCAGCAGCTCACAGGGGGCTGGAAACACCATATATTTT. It translates to CASSSQGAGNTIYF.